These T cell receptor beta chains were read from a single sample in a study of beta chain features in type 1 diabetes. Assay: immunoSEQ multiplex PCR; the TCRdb copy retains only in-frame clones and omits some. Here the sample spans 300,000 to 400,000 clones, roughly 9.8% being singletons. Input material: central memory CD4+ T cells from blood. These receptors came from a man aged 25 to 40 with type 1 diabetes. The CDR3 runs from the conserved cysteine through the conserved F or W. A D gene is named only where the DNA matches it firmly. Size is stated for part of the rows, as once, few or many counts, or as a class when the clone is expanded.

V: TRBV7-9; size: -; J: TRBJ2-5; D: -; DNA: TGTGCCAGCAGTTGGGGTGGGGGAATTGGGGAGACCCAGTACTTC; CDR3: CASSWGGGIGETQYF
V: TRBV6-5; size: few; J: TRBJ2-7; D: TRBD2; DNA: TGTGCCAGCAGGTCCGGGACTAGCGGGAGTAGTCCCCTGTTC; CDR3: CASRSGTSGSSPLF
V: TRBV5-1; size: -; J: TRBJ1-4; D: -; DNA: TGCGCCAGCAGCGCGGGACCTGCTGATGAAAAACTGTTTTTT; CDR3: CASSAGPADEKLFF
V: TRBV7-2; size: few; J: TRBJ2-1; D: -; DNA: TGTGCCAGCAGCTCGAAACAGGGTAGGCAGTTCTTC; CDR3: CASSSKQGRQFF
V: TRBV20-1; size: -; J: TRBJ2-1; D: -; DNA: TGCAGTGCATGGCTAGCCCATGAGCAGTTCTTC; CDR3: CSAWLAHEQFF
V: TRBV23-1; size: -; J: TRBJ1-1; D: -; DNA: TGCGCCAGCAGCCCGATCGGTAAGAAGGACACTGAAGCTTTCTTT; CDR3: CASSPIGKKDTEAFF
V: TRBV6-1; size: -; J: TRBJ2-3; D: TRBD2; DNA: TGTGCCAGCAGTGCTTCCCCGGGACTAGCTGTCGCAGATACGCAGTATTTT; CDR3: CASSASPGLAVADTQYF
V: TRBV28; size: few; J: TRBJ2-3; D: -; DNA: TGTGCCAGCAGGAGCACGAGAGAAAGCACAGATACGCAGTATTTT; CDR3: CASRSTRESTDTQYF
V: TRBV11-1; size: few; J: TRBJ2-3; D: TRBD2; DNA: TGTGCCAGCAGCCCGGGACTAGCGGGCACAGATACGCAGTATTTT; CDR3: CASSPGLAGTDTQYF
V: TRBV6-5; size: few; J: TRBJ2-5; D: -; DNA: TGTGCCAGCAGTTATTTAAAGACCCAGTACTTC; CDR3: CASSYLKTQYF
V: TRBV7-2; size: many; J: TRBJ1-1; D: -; DNA: TGTGCCAGCAGCTTAGCAGGGGGGAACACTGAAGCTTTCTTT; CDR3: CASSLAGGNTEAFF
V: TRBV11-1; size: few; J: TRBJ2-5; D: -; DNA: TGTGCCAGCAGCGCTACTCTCCAAGAGACCCAGTACTTC; CDR3: CASSATLQETQYF
V: TRBV6-1; size: -; J: TRBJ1-1; D: -; DNA: TGTGCCATCAGTGAGTCGTGGGGGCAGAACACTGAAGCTTTCTTT; CDR3: CAISESWGQNTEAFF
V: TRBV4-3; size: many; J: TRBJ2-7; D: TRBD1; DNA: TGCGCCAGCAGCCGCTCCGGGACAGGGGACCACGAGCAGTACTTC; CDR3: CASSRSGTGDHEQYF
V: TRBV11-2; size: -; J: TRBJ2-1; D: -; DNA: TGTGCCAGCAGCATTATTGGGGCAGGGGGGAATGAGCAGTTCTTC; CDR3: CASSIIGAGGNEQFF
V: TRBV4-3; size: many; J: TRBJ2-3; D: -; DNA: TGCGCCAGCAGCCAAGATCGGATTAGAAAACGGAATTTT; CDR3: CASSQDRIRKRNF
V: TRBV5-1; size: -; J: TRBJ2-5; D: -; DNA: TGCGCCAGCAGCTTGTTGGACTCAAAACAAGAGACCCAGTACTTC; CDR3: CASSLLDSKQETQYF
V: TRBV19; size: -; J: TRBJ2-3; D: TRBD2; DNA: TGTGCCAGTAGTAGATGGACTAGCGGTAGCACAGATACGCAGTATTTT; CDR3: CASSRWTSGSTDTQYF
V: TRBV4-3; size: few; J: TRBJ2-4; D: -; DNA: TGCGCCAGCAGCCTCTCTTTGGGAGGGGGGGCCAAAAACATTCAGTACTTC; CDR3: CASSLSLGGGAKNIQYF
V: TRBV5-1; size: -; J: TRBJ1-1; D: -; DNA: TGCGCCAGCAGCTTGAAAGGGGTATTGAACACTGAAGCTTTCTTT; CDR3: CASSLKGVLNTEAFF
V: TRBV7-2; size: -; J: TRBJ1-3; D: -; DNA: TGTGCCAGCAGCTTGGGGGGGACCGGAAACACCATATATTTT; CDR3: CASSLGGTGNTIYF
V: TRBV7-2; size: -; J: TRBJ1-2; D: TRBD1; DNA: TGTGCCAGCAGCCCATACAGGGGGCGCGACTATGGCTACACCTTC; CDR3: CASSPYRGRDYGYTF
V: TRBV2; size: few; J: TRBJ1-5; D: -; DNA: TGTGCCAGTACCGGGGGCAATCAGCCCCAGCATTTT; CDR3: CASTGGNQPQHF
V: TRBV28; size: many; J: TRBJ2-1; D: -; DNA: TGTGCCAGCTTTCCGGGCAGGGCCGGACACAATGAGCAGTTCTTC; CDR3: CASFPGRAGHNEQFF
V: TRBV28; size: -; J: TRBJ1-4; D: TRBD1; DNA: TGTGCCAGCAGTTCGGGACAGGGGGGCGAAAAACTGTTTTTT; CDR3: CASSSGQGGEKLFF
V: TRBV5-1; size: few; J: TRBJ2-3; D: -; DNA: TGCGCCAGCAATAGAATCAGCTCAGCCACAGATACGCAGTATTTT; CDR3: CASNRISSATDTQYF
V: TRBV6-5; size: few; J: TRBJ2-1; D: -; DNA: TGTGCCAGCAGTTACCAACAACTGGGATGGCAGTTCTTC; CDR3: CASSYQQLGWQFF
V: TRBV6-1; size: few; J: TRBJ2-7; D: TRBD1; DNA: TGTGCCAGCAGTGAAGGTTTGACGGGACAGGGCTACGAGCAGTACTTC; CDR3: CASSEGLTGQGYEQYF
V: TRBV5-1; size: few; J: TRBJ2-1; D: TRBD1; DNA: TGCGCCAGCAGCTCGCCCCCCACAGGGGGGACCTACAATGAGCAGTTCTTC; CDR3: CASSSPPTGGTYNEQFF
V: TRBV6-5; size: many; J: TRBJ2-2; D: -; DNA: TGTGCCAGCAGTTACTCGCGAGGGGCCGGGGAGCTGTTTTTT; CDR3: CASSYSRGAGELFF
V: TRBV15; size: many; J: TRBJ1-2; D: TRBD1; DNA: TGTGCCACCAGCGGGGGACAGAACTATGGCTACACCTTC; CDR3: CATSGGQNYGYTF
V: TRBV7-9; size: few; J: TRBJ1-2; D: TRBD1; DNA: TGTGCCAGCAGCTTAGAGTCAGGGGGCCCAGGCTACACCTTC; CDR3: CASSLESGGPGYTF
V: TRBV29-1; size: few; J: TRBJ1-3; D: TRBD1; DNA: TGCAGCGTTGAAGGGACAGGAGGAAACACCATATATTTT; CDR3: CSVEGTGGNTIYF
V: TRBV19; size: -; J: TRBJ2-5; D: -; DNA: TGTGCCAGTAGTATAGGAACGGCAGGAGGGGAGACCCAGTACTTC; CDR3: CASSIGTAGGETQYF
V: TRBV18; size: few; J: TRBJ2-6; D: TRBD1; DNA: TGTGCCAGCTCACCACGGGACAGATACTCTGGGGCCAACGTCCTGACTTTC; CDR3: CASSPRDRYSGANVLTF
V: TRBV4-1; size: -; J: TRBJ2-7; D: TRBD2; DNA: TGCGCCAGCAGCCAAGAGTCTAGCGGGAGATACTACGAGCAGTACTTC; CDR3: CASSQESSGRYYEQYF
V: TRBV28; size: few; J: TRBJ1-1; D: -; DNA: TGTGCCAGCAGCCCTGGGGGTCGCGTAGGAGCTTTCTTT; CDR3: CASSPGGRVGAFF
V: TRBV7-2; size: -; J: TRBJ1-5; D: TRBD1; DNA: TGTGCCAGCAGCTTAGGAGGGGGCGGTAATCAGCCCCAGCATTTT; CDR3: CASSLGGGGNQPQHF
V: TRBV6-5; size: -; J: TRBJ2-7; D: -; DNA: TGTGCCAGCAGTGAAGGAGGAGCGGAGGGCCCCCACTTC; CDR3: CASSEGGAEGPHF
V: TRBV7-2; size: -; J: TRBJ2-7; D: -; DNA: TGTGCCAGCAGCATCGGGGGAGACTCCTACGAGCAGTACTTC; CDR3: CASSIGGDSYEQYF
V: TRBV28; size: few; J: TRBJ2-5; D: TRBD2; DNA: TGTGCCAGCGGCGGGAGGGTTGGAGAGACCCAGTACTTC; CDR3: CASGGRVGETQYF
V: TRBV5-1; size: -; J: TRBJ2-2; D: TRBD2; DNA: TGCGCCAGCAGCGCCGGGACTAGAGCCGGGGAGCTGTTTTTT; CDR3: CASSAGTRAGELFF